This T cell receptor beta chain was captured by sequencing in a study of cytomegalovirus exposure and HLA in healthy donors. V lost 0 bases, J lost 3 bases, and 15 bases lay in between. The CDR3 has 16 amino acids. The germline gives CDR1 SGHNT, CDR2 YYREEE (reference sequence). PCR amplification relied on 60 Vbeta primers (plus 13 Jbeta primers). Profiled with immunoSEQ multiplex PCR; TCRdb holds only in-frame clones, not every one. Counted here are more than 95,000 clones, around 75% occurring once; the ten biggest clones make up about 6.9%. The chain has TRBV5-4 and TRBJ1-2; a possible D gene is TRBD1 (6 bases). The TCR originated in a man aged 25 to 45 in good health and CMV-seropositive. Sequencing was done on a sample of PBMCs. The CDR3 nucleotides read TGTGCCAGCAGCTTGGCCGGGGGGCGCAGGGACTATGGCTACACCTTC. Its translation: CASSLAGGRRDYGYTF.